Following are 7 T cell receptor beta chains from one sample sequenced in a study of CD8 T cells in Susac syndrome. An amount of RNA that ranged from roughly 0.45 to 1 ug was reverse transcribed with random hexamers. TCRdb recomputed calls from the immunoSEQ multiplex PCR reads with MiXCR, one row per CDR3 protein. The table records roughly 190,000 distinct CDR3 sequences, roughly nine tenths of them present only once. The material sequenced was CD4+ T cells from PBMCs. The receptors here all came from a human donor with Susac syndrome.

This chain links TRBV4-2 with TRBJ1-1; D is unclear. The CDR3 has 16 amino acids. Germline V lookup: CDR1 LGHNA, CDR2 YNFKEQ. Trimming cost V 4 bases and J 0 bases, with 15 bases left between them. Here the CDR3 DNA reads TGTGCCAGCAGCCGAACCGGGCCTTTGATGAACACTGAAGCTTTCTTT. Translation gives CASSRTGPLMNTEAFF.

CDR3 protein: CASREGIGELFF. The CDR3 DNA reads TGTGCCAGCCGAGAAGGTATCGGGGAGCTGTTTTTT. The chain uses TRBV6-4 and TRBJ2-2, with D unclear. Germline lookup yields CDR1 MRHNA and CDR2 SNTAGT. This CDR3 contains 12 residues. V lost 8 bases and J 7 bases, leaving 11 bases between the germline ends.

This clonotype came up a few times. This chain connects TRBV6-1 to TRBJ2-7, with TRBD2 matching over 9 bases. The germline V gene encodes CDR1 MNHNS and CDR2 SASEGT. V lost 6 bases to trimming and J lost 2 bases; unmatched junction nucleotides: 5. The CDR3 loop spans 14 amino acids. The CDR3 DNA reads TGTGCCAGCAGACCGACTAGCGGAACCTACGAGCAGTACTTC. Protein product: CASRPTSGTYEQYF.

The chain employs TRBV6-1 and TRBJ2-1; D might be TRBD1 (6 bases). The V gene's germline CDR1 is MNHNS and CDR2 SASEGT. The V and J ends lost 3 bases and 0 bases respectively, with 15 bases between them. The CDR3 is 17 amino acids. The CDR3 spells CASSDRGLISSYNEQFF. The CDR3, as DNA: TGTGCCAGCAGTGACAGGGGCCTCATCAGCTCCTACAATGAGCAGTTCTTC.

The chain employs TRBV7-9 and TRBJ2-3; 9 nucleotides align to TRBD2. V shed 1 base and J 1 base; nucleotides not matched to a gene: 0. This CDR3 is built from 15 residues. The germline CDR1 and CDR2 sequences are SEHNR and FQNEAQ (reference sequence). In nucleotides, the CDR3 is TGTGCCAGCAGCTTAGGGACTAGCGGCACAGATACGCAGTATTTT. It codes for CASSLGTSGTDTQYF.

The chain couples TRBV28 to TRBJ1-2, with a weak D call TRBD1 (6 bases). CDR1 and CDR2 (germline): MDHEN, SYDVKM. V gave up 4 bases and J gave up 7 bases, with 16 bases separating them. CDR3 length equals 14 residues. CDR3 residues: CASSSRGLVRGYTF. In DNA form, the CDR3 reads TGTGCCAGCAGTTCCAGGGGATTGGTACGTGGCTACACCTTC.

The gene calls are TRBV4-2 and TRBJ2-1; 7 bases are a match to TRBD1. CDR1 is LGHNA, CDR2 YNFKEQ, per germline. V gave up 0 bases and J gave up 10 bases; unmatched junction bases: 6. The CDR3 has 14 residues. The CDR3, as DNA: TGTGCCAGCAGCCAAGATAAGGGGGCGCGGGAGCAGTTCTTC. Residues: CASSQDKGAREQFF.